The present TCR beta chain was sequenced within a study of cytomegalovirus exposure and HLA in healthy donors. Overall study findings and caveats: In vitro checks showed that a few CMV-associated chains really do target CMV antigens.

The CDR3 contains 16 residues. Germline CDR1 and CDR2: LNHNV and YYDKDF (reference sequence). V was cut by 3 bases and J by 3 bases, with 18 bases left in between. The repertoire was sequenced with immunoSEQ multiplex PCR; TCRdb's copy has only in-frame clones and lacks some. Of approximately 59,000 clones detected, approximately 92% appear once; the ten largest clones hold approximately 5%. Comments on this clone: Its antigen is currently unknown.

This rearrangement joins TRBV15 to TRBJ2-7; TRBD1 is a possible D gene (7 bases). The TCR sequence derives from a young man in good health and CMV-seropositive. The sample taken for sequencing was PBMCs. CDR3 in amino acids: CATSRSTGDRGYEQYF. CDR3 DNA sequence: TGTGCCACCAGCAGGAGTACGGGGGACAGAGGCTACGAGCAGTACTTC.